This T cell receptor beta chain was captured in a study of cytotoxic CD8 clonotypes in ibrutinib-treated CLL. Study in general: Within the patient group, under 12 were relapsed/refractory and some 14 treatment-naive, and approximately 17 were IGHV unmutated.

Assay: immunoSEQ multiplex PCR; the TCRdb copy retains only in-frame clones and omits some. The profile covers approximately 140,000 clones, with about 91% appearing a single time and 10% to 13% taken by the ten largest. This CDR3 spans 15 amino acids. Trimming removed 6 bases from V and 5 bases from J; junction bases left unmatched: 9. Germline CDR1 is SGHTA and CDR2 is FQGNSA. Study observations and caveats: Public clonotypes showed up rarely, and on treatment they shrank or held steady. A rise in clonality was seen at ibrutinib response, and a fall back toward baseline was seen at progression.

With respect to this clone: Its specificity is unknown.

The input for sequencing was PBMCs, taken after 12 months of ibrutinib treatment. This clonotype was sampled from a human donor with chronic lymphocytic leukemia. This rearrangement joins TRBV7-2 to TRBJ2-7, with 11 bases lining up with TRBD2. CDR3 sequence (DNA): TGTGCCAGCAGTTTCTCGGGACTAGCGGCCGACGAGCAGTACTTC. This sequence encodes CASSFSGLAADEQYF.